This T cell receptor (beta chain) came from a study of cytomegalovirus exposure and HLA in healthy donors. Study-wide background: Tens of millions of unique TCRs from HLA-typed donors were held in an early release of data.

Findings and limits, study-wide: A later analysis revealed that TCR association rates differed between HLA loci, peaking at DRB1 and bottoming out at HLA-C. CMV serostatus was the only immune exposure information that was available.

In the PCR, 60 Vbeta and 13 Jbeta primers were used. Profiling relied on immunoSEQ multiplex PCR, and the TCRdb table lists in-frame clones only, not all of them. The sample records about 150,000 clones, over 70% being singletons. Germline CDR1 and CDR2: MNHEY and SVGAGI. V was trimmed by 7 bases and J by 7 bases, leaving 17 bases between them. There are 13 residues in the CDR3. About this clone itself: Its antigen is still unknown.

The TCR originated in a woman aged 35 to 49 in good health and CMV-seronegative. V gene TRBV6-5 combines with J gene TRBJ2-7; D possibly corresponds to TRBD2 (5 bases). The sample consisted of PBMCs. CDR3 amino acids: CASTEDSLGEQYF. CDR3 DNA: TGTGCCAGCACCGAGGACTCACTGGGGGAGCAGTACTTC.